The rows below give T cell receptor beta chains drawn from one sample of a study of post-analysis software for immune sequencing data. TCRdb called the PCR reads again in MiXCR, with one record for every CDR3 protein. The table shows about 460,000 distinct CDR3 sequences, with around 40% occurring only once. Sequences were obtained from blood. Receptors were obtained from a girl between 10 and 17 years old with multiple sclerosis. Both conserved end residues are part of each CDR3. Fields, in order: D gene, V gene, J gene, clone size, CDR3 protein, CDR3 DNA. The D gene is left open where the match is weak. Where a row states a size, it is once, few, many or the class of an expanded clone; other rows omit it.

D: .; V: TRBV3-1; J: TRBJ2-5; size: .; CDR3: CASSQGAVTGETQYF; DNA: TGTGCCAGCAGCCAAGGGGCGGTAACGGGGGAGACCCAGTACTTC
D: .; V: TRBV28; J: TRBJ1-5; size: few; CDR3: CARTSHLRGEDQPQHF; DNA: TGTGCCAGGACCTCCCACCTCAGGGGAGAGGATCAGCCCCAGCATTTT
D: TRBD1; V: TRBV3-1; J: TRBJ2-6; size: .; CDR3: CASSPFPTGHDSGANVLTF; DNA: TGTGCCAGCAGCCCGTTCCCGACAGGGCATGACTCTGGGGCCAACGTCCTGACTTTC
D: TRBD1; V: TRBV7-2; J: TRBJ1-4; size: .; CDR3: CASSSTISGGGGEKLFF; DNA: TGTGCCAGCAGCTCCACGATCTCAGGGGGCGGGGGTGAAAAACTGTTTTTT
D: TRBD2; V: TRBV7-9; J: TRBJ2-1; size: once; CDR3: CASSRPLAGERDEQFF; DNA: TGTGCCAGCAGCCGGCCCCTAGCGGGAGAAAGGGATGAGCAGTTCTTC
D: TRBD2; V: TRBV5-4; J: TRBJ2-7; size: .; CDR3: CASSLDPGLVGYEQYF; DNA: TGTGCCAGCAGCTTAGATCCGGGACTAGTGGGTTACGAGCAGTACTTC
D: TRBD1; V: TRBV7-2; J: TRBJ2-3; size: .; CDR3: CASSQQGGTDTQYF; DNA: TGTGCCAGCAGCCAACAGGGGGGCACAGATACGCAGTATTTT
D: .; V: TRBV30; J: TRBJ2-3; size: .; CDR3: CAWRSLASTDTQYF; DNA: TGTGCCTGGAGGTCCCTAGCTAGCACAGATACGCAGTATTTT
D: TRBD2; V: TRBV28; J: TRBJ2-3; size: .; CDR3: CASSFLLAGEHTQYF; DNA: TGTGCCAGCAGTTTCCTACTAGCGGGAGAACATACGCAGTATTTT
D: .; V: TRBV4-3; J: TRBJ2-7; size: few; CDR3: CASSQDRNWEQYF; DNA: TGCGCCAGCAGCCAAGATAGGAATTGGGAGCAGTACTTC
D: .; V: TRBV11-2; J: TRBJ2-7; size: .; CDR3: CASSTRGYEQYF; DNA: TGTGCCAGCAGCACACGGGGGTACGAGCAGTACTTC
D: TRBD2; V: TRBV10-3; J: TRBJ2-7; size: few; CDR3: CAISDSGGRVYEQYF; DNA: TGTGCCATCAGTGATTCGGGGGGGCGCGTCTACGAGCAGTACTTC
D: TRBD2; V: TRBV29-1; J: TRBJ2-1; size: .; CDR3: CSGEKRGSYNEQFF; DNA: TGCAGCGGTGAGAAGCGGGGCTCCTACAATGAGCAGTTCTTC
D: .; V: TRBV18; J: TRBJ2-1; size: few; CDR3: CASSPPKGFSYNEQFF; DNA: TGTGCCAGCTCACCACCGAAGGGGTTCTCCTACAATGAGCAGTTCTTC
D: TRBD1; V: TRBV29-1; J: TRBJ2-7; size: .; CDR3: CSVDRGQGLDEQYF; DNA: TGCAGCGTTGACCGCGGACAGGGGCTCGACGAGCAGTACTTC
D: .; V: TRBV6-4; J: TRBJ2-3; size: few; CDR3: CASSSLPDQGGTQYF; DNA: TGTGCCAGCAGTTCCCTCCCGGACCAGGGGGGTACGCAGTATTTT
D: TRBD2; V: TRBV9; J: TRBJ2-1; size: .; CDR3: CASSVGTSVYNEQFF; DNA: TGTGCCAGCAGCGTAGGGACTAGCGTGTACAATGAGCAGTTCTTC
D: .; V: TRBV5-1; J: TRBJ2-7; size: few; CDR3: CASSPGILAYEQYF; DNA: TGCGCCAGCTCGCCGGGAATTTTAGCCTACGAGCAGTACTTC
D: TRBD2; V: TRBV5-1; J: TRBJ2-1; size: few; CDR3: CASRPSGRDITYNEQFF; DNA: TGCGCCAGCAGGCCTAGCGGGAGGGACATAACCTACAATGAGCAGTTCTTC
D: .; V: TRBV7-9; J: TRBJ1-2; size: .; CDR3: CASSTGQIYGYTF; DNA: TGTGCCAGCAGCACAGGACAGATCTATGGCTACACCTTC
D: .; V: TRBV27; J: TRBJ2-1; size: .; CDR3: CASSLLGRFDYNEQFF; DNA: TGTGCCAGCAGTTTATTGGGACGATTCGACTACAATGAGCAGTTCTTC
D: .; V: TRBV15; J: TRBJ2-5; size: few; CDR3: CATSSGLDRETQYF; DNA: TGTGCCACCAGCAGCGGACTGGATCGGGAGACCCAGTACTTC
D: .; V: TRBV7-9; J: TRBJ2-7; size: few; CDR3: CASSLAAGSYEQYF; DNA: TGTGCCAGCAGCTTAGCCGCCGGAAGCTACGAGCAGTACTTC
D: TRBD1; V: TRBV15; J: TRBJ1-5; size: .; CDR3: CATSEDTGEYSNQPQHF; DNA: TGTGCCACCAGCGAAGATACAGGGGAGTATAGCAATCAGCCCCAGCATTTT
D: TRBD1; V: TRBV6-4; J: TRBJ2-3; size: few; CDR3: CASSETGEGTDTQYF; DNA: TGTGCCAGCAGCGAGACAGGGGAAGGCACAGATACGCAGTATTTT
D: .; V: TRBV5-1; J: TRBJ1-2; size: few; CDR3: CASSLDGGAYGYTF; DNA: TGCGCCAGCAGCTTGGATGGCGGGGCCTATGGCTACACCTTC
D: TRBD1; V: TRBV2; J: TRBJ2-1; size: .; CDR3: CASSKARQGKFF; DNA: TGTGCCAGCAGTAAAGCAAGACAGGGGAAGTTCTTC
D: TRBD2; V: TRBV7-7; J: TRBJ2-2; size: .; CDR3: CASSPGLAGSQTGELFF; DNA: TGTGCTAGCAGCCCGGGACTAGCGGGTTCCCAAACCGGGGAGCTGTTTTTT
D: .; V: TRBV5-1; J: TRBJ2-6; size: once; CDR3: CASSLVPGSGANVLTF; DNA: TGCGCCAGCAGCTTGGTCCCCGGGTCTGGGGCCAACGTCCTGACTTTC
D: TRBD2; V: TRBV7-3; J: TRBJ2-1; size: few; CDR3: CASSLGLADLNEQFF; DNA: TGTGCCAGCAGCCTGGGGCTAGCGGATCTCAATGAGCAGTTCTTC
D: .; V: TRBV28; J: TRBJ1-5; size: .; CDR3: CASRSVKFGGNQPQHF; DNA: TGTGCCAGCAGATCTGTCAAGTTCGGGGGCAATCAGCCCCAGCATTTT